The clone carrying this T cell receptor (beta chain) has just a few counts. Its antigen is unknown. This entry comes from a study of T cells after yellow fever vaccination. General study findings and limits: Clonotypes found in both CD4 and CD8 compartments made up a small share. Re-detected after boosting: most primary clones, 96% of CD4 and about 85% of CD8.

TCRdb processed the 5' RACE reads anew with MiXCR; each CDR3 protein has one entry. The sample has fewer than 350,000 distinct CDR3 sequences, 8.7% seen once. The CDR3 extends over 14 amino acids. The germline gives CDR1 DFQATT, CDR2 SNEGSKA (reference sequence). The V gene lost 0 bases and the J gene lost 4 bases, with 10 bases spanning the gap. This receptor was identified in a man aged 18 to 35 who received the YFV17D yellow fever vaccine. The source was PBMCs, collected on the day of the first yellow fever vaccination. This chain links TRBV20-1 with TRBJ2-1; D tentatively fits TRBD1 or TRBD2 (5 bases each). The CDR3 is CSAREFGGYNEQFF. DNA for the CDR3: TGCAGTGCTAGAGAGTTTGGGGGTTACAATGAGCAGTTCTTC.